The clone carrying this T cell receptor (beta chain) was recorded only once. At the DNA level, this CDR3 is encoded by other sequences in the same sample as well. The data are from a study of cytomegalovirus exposure and HLA in healthy donors. The PCR had 60 Vbeta and 13 Jbeta primers. TCRdb's copy holds only in-frame clones and misses some; the assay was immunoSEQ multiplex PCR. This sample has 130,000 to 150,000 clones, with 80% to 85% found just once. Sequenced: PBMCs. The sequence was obtained from a boy aged 2 to 10 in good health and CMV-seronegative.

The CDR3 DNA reads as TGTGCCAGCAGTGAAGCGGGAGGGTCCTACAATGAGCAGTTCTTC. Translated: CASSEAGGSYNEQFF. The chain carries TRBV6-1 and TRBJ2-1, with 7 bases identical to TRBD2. CDR1 and CDR2 (germline): MNHNS, SASEGT. Germline trimming cut 0 bases from V and 1 base from J; bases unmatched to any gene: 0. The CDR3 spans 15 residues.